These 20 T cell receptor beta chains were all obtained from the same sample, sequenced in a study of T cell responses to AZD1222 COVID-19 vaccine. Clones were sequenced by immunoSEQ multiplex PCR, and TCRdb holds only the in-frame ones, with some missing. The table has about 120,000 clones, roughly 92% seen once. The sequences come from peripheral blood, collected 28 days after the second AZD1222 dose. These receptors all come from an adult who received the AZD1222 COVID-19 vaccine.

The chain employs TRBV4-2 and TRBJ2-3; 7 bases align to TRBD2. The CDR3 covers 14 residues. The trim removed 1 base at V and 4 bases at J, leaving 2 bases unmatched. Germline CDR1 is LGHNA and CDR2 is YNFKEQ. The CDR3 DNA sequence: TGTGCCAGCAGCCAAGGTGGGGGGGCAGATACGCAGTATTTT. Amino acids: CASSQGGGADTQYF.

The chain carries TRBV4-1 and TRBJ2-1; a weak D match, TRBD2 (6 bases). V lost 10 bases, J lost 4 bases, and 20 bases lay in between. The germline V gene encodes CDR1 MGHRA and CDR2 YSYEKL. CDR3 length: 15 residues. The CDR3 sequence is CATVSGAGTYNEQFF. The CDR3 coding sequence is TGCGCCACAGTTAGTGGGGCAGGGACTTACAATGAGCAGTTCTTC.

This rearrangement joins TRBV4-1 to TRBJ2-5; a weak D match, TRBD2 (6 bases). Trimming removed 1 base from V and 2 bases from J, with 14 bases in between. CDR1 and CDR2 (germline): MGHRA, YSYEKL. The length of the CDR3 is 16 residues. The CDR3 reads CASSQGWAGRQETQYF. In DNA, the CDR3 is TGCGCCAGCAGCCAAGGTTGGGCGGGGAGGCAAGAGACCCAGTACTTC.

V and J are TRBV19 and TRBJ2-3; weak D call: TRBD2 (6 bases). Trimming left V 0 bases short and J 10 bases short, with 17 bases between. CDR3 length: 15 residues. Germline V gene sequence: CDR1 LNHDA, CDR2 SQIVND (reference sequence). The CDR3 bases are TGTGCCAGTAGTATAGACCCGGGACTTCGGGTCCCGCAGTATTTT. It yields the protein CASSIDPGLRVPQYF.

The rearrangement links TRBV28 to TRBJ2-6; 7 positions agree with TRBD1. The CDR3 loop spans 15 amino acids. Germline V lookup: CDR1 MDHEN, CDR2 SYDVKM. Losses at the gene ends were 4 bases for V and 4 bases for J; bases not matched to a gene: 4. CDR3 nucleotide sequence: TGTGCCAGCAGTTCCCCGGGACAGGGGGCCAACGTCCTGACTTTC. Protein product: CASSSPGQGANVLTF.

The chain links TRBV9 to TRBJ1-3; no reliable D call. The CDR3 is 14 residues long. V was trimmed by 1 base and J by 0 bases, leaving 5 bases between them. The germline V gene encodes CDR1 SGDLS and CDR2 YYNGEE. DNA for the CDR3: TGTGCCAGCAGCGTACTGTACTCTGGAAACACCATATATTTT. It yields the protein CASSVLYSGNTIYF.

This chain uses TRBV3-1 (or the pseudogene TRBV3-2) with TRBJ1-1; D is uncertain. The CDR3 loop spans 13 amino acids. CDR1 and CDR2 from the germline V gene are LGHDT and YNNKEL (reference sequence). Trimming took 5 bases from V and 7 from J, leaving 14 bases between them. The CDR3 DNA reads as TGTGCCAGCAGCTACTCCGAGGACGGTGAAGCTTTCTTT. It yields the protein CASSYSEDGEAFF.

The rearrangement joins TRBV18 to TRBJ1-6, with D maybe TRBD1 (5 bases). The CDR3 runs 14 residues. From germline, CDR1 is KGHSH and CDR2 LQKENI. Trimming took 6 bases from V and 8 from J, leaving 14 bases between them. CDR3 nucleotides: TGTGCCAGCTCGCGATCCGGGGGGGATTCACCCCTCCACTTT. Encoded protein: CASSRSGGDSPLHF. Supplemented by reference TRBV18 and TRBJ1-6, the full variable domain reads NAGVMQNPRHLVRRRGQEARLRCSPMKGHSHVYWYRQLPEEGLKFMVYLQKENIIDESGMPKERFSAEFPKEGPSILRIQQVVRGDSAAYFCASSRSGGDSPLHFGNGTRLTVT.

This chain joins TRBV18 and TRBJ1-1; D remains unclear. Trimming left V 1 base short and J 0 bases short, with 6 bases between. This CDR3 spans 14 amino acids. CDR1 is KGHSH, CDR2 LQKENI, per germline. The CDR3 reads CASSPRSLNTEAFF. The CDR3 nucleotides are TGTGCCAGCTCACCACGGTCGCTGAACACTGAAGCTTTCTTT.

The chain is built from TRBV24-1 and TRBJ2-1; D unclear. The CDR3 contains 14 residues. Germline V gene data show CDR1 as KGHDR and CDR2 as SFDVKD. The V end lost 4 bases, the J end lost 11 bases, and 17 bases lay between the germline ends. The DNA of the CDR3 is TGTGCCACCAGTGACCCCGAGACCGGGTTCAAGCAGTTCTTC. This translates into CATSDPETGFKQFF.

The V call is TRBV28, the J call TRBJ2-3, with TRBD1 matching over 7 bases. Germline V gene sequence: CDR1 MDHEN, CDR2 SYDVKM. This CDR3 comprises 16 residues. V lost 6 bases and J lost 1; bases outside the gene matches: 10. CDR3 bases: TGTGCCAGCAGGCCGGGACAGTGGTCGGGCACAGATACGCAGTATTTT. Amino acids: CASRPGQWSGTDTQYF.

In nucleotides, the CDR3 is TGTGCCAGCAGTTACCGAGGCCGCTCCTACGAGCAGTACTTC. It codes for CASSYRGRSYEQYF. V gene TRBV6-5 combines with J gene TRBJ2-7; no clear D gene. The CDR3 runs 14 residues. The germline V gene has CDR1 MNHEY and CDR2 SVGAGI. Trimming left V 2 bases short and J 0 bases short, with 8 bases between.

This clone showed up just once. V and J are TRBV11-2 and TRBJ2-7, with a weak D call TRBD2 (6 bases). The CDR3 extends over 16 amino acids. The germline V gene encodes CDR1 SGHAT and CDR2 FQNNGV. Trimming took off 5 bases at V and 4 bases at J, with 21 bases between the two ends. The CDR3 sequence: CASSISPSWRAYEQYF. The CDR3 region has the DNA TGTGCCAGCAGCATTAGCCCCTCGTGGAGGGCGTACGAGCAGTACTTC.

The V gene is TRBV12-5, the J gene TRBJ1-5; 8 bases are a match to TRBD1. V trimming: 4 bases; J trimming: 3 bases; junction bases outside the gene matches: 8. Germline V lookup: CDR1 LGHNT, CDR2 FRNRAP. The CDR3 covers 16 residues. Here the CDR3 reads CASGSLPTGANQPQHF. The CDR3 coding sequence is TGTGCTAGTGGTTCGTTGCCGACAGGGGCCAATCAGCCCCAGCATTTT.

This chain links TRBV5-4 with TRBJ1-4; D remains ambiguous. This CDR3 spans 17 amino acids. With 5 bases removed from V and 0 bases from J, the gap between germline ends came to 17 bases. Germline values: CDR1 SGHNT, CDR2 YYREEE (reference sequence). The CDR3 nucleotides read TGTGCCAGCAGTCAAGGACCTAGAGGAGCAACTAATGAAAAACTGTTTTTT. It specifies CASSQGPRGATNEKLFF.

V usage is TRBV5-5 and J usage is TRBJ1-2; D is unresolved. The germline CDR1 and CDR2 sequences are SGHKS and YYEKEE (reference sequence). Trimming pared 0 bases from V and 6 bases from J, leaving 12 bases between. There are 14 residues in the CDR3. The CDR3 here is CASSLVTEGDGYTF. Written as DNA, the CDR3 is TGTGCCAGCAGCTTGGTGACTGAAGGAGATGGCTACACCTTC.

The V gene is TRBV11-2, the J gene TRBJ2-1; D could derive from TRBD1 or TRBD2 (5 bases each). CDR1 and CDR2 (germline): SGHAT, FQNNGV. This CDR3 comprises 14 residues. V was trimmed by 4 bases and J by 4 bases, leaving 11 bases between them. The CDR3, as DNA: TGTGCCAGCAGCTCAGGGACGGGTTACAATGAGCAGTTCTTC. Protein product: CASSSGTGYNEQFF. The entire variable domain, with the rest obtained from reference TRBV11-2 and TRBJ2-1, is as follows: EAGVAQSPRYKIIEKRQSVAFWCNPISGHATLYWYQQILGQGPKLLIQFQNNGVVDDSQLPKDRFSAERLKGVDSTLKIQPAKLEDSAVYLCASSSGTGYNEQFFGPGTRLTVL.

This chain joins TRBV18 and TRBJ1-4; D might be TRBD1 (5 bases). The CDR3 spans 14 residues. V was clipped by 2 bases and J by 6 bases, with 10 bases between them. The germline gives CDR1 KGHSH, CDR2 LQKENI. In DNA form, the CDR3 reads TGTGCCAGCTCACCAGGGGGTGAGGATGAAAAACTGTTTTTT. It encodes CASSPGGEDEKLFF. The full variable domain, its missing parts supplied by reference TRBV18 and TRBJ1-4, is NAGVMQNPRHLVRRRGQEARLRCSPMKGHSHVYWYRQLPEEGLKFMVYLQKENIIDESGMPKERFSAEFPKEGPSILRIQQVVRGDSAAYFCASSPGGEDEKLFFGSGTQLSVL.

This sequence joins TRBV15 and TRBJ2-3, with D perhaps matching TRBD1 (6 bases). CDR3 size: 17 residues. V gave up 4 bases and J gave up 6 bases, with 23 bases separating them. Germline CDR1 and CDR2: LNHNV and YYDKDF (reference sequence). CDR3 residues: CATSTITGTTHGDTQYF. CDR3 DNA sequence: TGTGCCACCAGCACTATAACAGGGACAACACATGGCGATACGCAGTATTTT.

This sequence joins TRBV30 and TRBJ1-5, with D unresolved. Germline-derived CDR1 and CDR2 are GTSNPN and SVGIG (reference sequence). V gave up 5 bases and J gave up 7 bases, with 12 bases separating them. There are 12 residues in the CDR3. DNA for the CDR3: TGTGCCTGGGACCGATGTGGCCAGCCCCAGCATTTT. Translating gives CAWDRCGQPQHF.